This TCR beta chain was observed in a study of OX40 agonist ivuxolimab in advanced cancers. About the study: Ivuxolimab was administered intravenously to patients at 0.01 to 10 mg/kg every 2 weeks. There were three patients with partial responses, one having hepatocellular carcinoma and two cutaneous melanoma.

TCRdb's table, derived via immunoSEQ multiplex PCR, lists solely in-frame clones and lacks some. The table lists approximately 49,000 clones, around 85% of them singletons. The CDR3 has 14 amino acids. This clone has a single count. The receptor was derived from an adult with an advanced solid tumor such as melanoma, head and neck, liver or kidney cancer. The material was CD4+ or CD8+ T cells sorted from blood, obtained in a trial of the OX40 agonist ivuxolimab. J is TRBJ1-1 and V is TRBV21-1; the table's D call, TRBD1, was not checked against the DNA. TRBV21-1 is a listed pseudogene. This chain's CDR3 is CASVNRELNTEAFF. Written as DNA, the CDR3 is TGTGCCAGCGTAAACAGGGAACTCAACACTGAAGCTTTCTTT.